Sequencing of this T cell receptor (beta chain) was carried out in a study of cytomegalovirus exposure and HLA in healthy donors. Study-wide results and caveats: The study put under 200 TCR beta chains on its list as cytomegalovirus-associated. In a later analysis, first-cohort TCR clusters were found to tend to co-occur in the 100 to 150 validation repertoires.

The ends lost 5 bases at V and 2 bases at J; junction bases unmatched: 11. This CDR3 spans 18 amino acids. Per the germline V gene, CDR1 is MDHEN and CDR2 is SYDVKM. Donors were drawn from the 120-subject validation cohort, separate from the roughly 610-subject first cohort. TCRdb's copy holds only in-frame clones and misses some; the assay was immunoSEQ multiplex PCR. The data contain approximately 210,000 clones, about 90% of them singletons. With respect to this clone: Its target is unknown.

The sequence derives from a woman younger than 35 in good health and CMV-seronegative. The source material was PBMCs. V gene TRBV28 combines with J gene TRBJ1-4; TRBD1 agrees at 10 bases. The CDR3 region has the DNA TGTGCCAGCAGTCCGCCAGACAGGGGGCTTGTTACTAATGAAAAACTGTTTTTT. Amino acids: CASSPPDRGLVTNEKLFF.